This TCR beta chain was identified during a study of blood T cells in healthy people across ages. In its sample, this clonotype was seen a few times. The CDR3 contains 12 residues. V dropped 5 bases and J dropped 6 bases, with 8 bases sitting between them. CDR1 SGHRS and CDR2 YFSETQ come from the germline V gene. Next came a second PCR, run for about 6 to 12 cycles, which used a sample-barcoded 5' primer along with a J-beta primer mix. A single record per CDR3 protein comes from TCRdb applying MiXCR to the 5' RACE reads. The sample carries some 750,000 distinct CDR3 sequences, 22% recorded once. The chain uses TRBV5-1 and TRBJ1-4, with unresolved D. This clonotype was obtained from a man aged 70 or older in good health. Sequencing was carried out using blood. The CDR3 region is CASRGGDEKLFF. The CDR3 region has the DNA TGCGCCAGCAGAGGTGGGGATGAAAAACTGTTTTTT.